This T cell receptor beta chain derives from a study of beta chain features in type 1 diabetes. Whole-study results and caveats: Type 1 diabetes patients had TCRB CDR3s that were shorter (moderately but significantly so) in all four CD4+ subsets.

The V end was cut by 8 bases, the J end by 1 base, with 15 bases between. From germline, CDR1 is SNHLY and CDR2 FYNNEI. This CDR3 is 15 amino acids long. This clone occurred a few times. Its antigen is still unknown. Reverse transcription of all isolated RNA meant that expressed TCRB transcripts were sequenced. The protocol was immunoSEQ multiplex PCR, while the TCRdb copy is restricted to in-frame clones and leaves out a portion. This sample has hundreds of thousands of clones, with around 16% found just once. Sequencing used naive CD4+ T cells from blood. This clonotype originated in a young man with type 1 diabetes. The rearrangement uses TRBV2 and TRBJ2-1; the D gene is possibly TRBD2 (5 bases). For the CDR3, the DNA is TGTGCCAGCGAAGGCCCGAGGGAGTCCTACAATGAGCAGTTCTTC. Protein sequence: CASEGPRESYNEQFF.